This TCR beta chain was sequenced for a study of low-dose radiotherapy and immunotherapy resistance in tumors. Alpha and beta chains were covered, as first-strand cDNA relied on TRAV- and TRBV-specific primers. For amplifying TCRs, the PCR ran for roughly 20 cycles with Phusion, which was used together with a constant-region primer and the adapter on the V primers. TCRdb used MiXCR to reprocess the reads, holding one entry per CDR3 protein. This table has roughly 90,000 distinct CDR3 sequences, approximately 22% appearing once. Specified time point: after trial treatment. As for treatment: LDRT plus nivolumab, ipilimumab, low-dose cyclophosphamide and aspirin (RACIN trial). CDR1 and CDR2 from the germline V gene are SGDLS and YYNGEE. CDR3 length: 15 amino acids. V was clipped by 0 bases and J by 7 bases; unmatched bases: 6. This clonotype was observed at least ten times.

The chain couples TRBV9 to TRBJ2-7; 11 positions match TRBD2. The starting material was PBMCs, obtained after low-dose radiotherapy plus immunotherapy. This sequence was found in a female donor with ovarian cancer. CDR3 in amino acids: CASSVASSGRWEQYF. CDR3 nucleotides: TGTGCCAGCAGCGTAGCGTCTAGCGGGAGGTGGGAGCAGTACTTC.